Below, 31 T cell receptor beta chains from the same sample are listed, as sequenced in a study of T cells in Graves' hyperthyroidism and ophthalmopathy. RNA transcripts provided the source from which TCR beta CDR3 regions were amplified. HTBI primers were employed in a first-round RT-PCR of the TCR CDR3. MiXCR, applied by TCRdb to the multiplex PCR reads, yields one record per CDR3 protein. The sample holds about 700,000 distinct CDR3 sequences; less than 15% are singletons and the top ten take approximately 10%. Sequencing used blood. The receptor set was obtained from a woman aged 18 to 35 with Graves' hyperthyroidism.

The chain employs TRBV20-1 and TRBJ2-1; 9 nucleotides match TRBD1. With V trimmed by 2 bases and J by 7 bases, 15 bases remained unmatched. The CDR3 consists of 17 residues. Germline V gives CDR1 DFQATT, CDR2 SNEGSKA (reference sequence). DNA of the CDR3: TGCAGTGCTAGACCACAGGGGGCTTTTGTATTTAGGAATGAGCAGTTCTTC. Protein: CSARPQGAFVFRNEQFF.

A remark on this clonotype: One end of the junction is discordant with germline, which a read error may explain. V is TRBV20-1 and J is TRBJ2-1, with D hard to call. Germline CDR1 DFQATT, CDR2 SNEGSKA (reference sequence). The CDR3 sequence is 13 residues long. The CDR3 bases are TGCAGTGCTAGAGCCACCCCCAACAATGAGCAGCTCTTC. Its protein product is CSARATPNNEQLF.

Ten or more counts support this clonotype. The genes are TRBV27 and TRBJ1-1; D gene unclear. The germline V gene encodes CDR1 MNHEY and CDR2 SMNVEV (reference sequence). This CDR3 has 13 residues. Trimming removed 5 bases from V and 5 bases from J, with 12 bases in between. The CDR3 DNA reads as TGTGCCAGCAGTCCCAGGCCCGAGACTGAAGCTTTCTTT. Translation gives CASSPRPETEAFF.

The chain links TRBV4-3 to TRBJ2-7, with D possibly being TRBD1 (6 bases). Trimming pared 5 bases from V and 0 bases from J, leaving 20 bases between. The CDR3 runs 17 residues. Germline values: CDR1 LGHNA, CDR2 YSLEER. The CDR3 region has the DNA TGCGCCAGCAGCGAAGCTACTCAGGGGACCTTCTCCTACGAGCAGTACTTC. It translates to CASSEATQGTFSYEQYF.

CDR3 sequence (DNA): TGTGCCAGCAGCTTAGCAGGGCCTGCCCTCGATGAGCAGTTCTTC. This sequence encodes CASSLAGPALDEQFF. The chain has TRBV7-9 and TRBJ2-1; D is ambiguous. The CDR3 runs 15 residues. Trimming cost V 0 bases and J 8 bases, with 14 bases left between them. The V gene's germline CDR1 is SEHNR and CDR2 FQNEAQ (reference sequence).

This clonotype was seen many times. J is TRBJ1-2 and V is TRBV3-1; D is unclear. Trimming removed 4 bases from V and 1 base from J, with 16 bases in between. From germline, CDR1 is LGHDT and CDR2 YNNKEL (reference sequence). The CDR3 has 16 amino acids. CDR3 region: CASSRAGSVVNYGYTF. The CDR3 region has the DNA TGTGCCAGCAGCCGTGCGGGTAGTGTCGTTAACTATGGCTACACCTTC. Complete variable domain (other parts from reference TRBV3-1 and TRBJ1-2): DTAVSQTPKYLVTQMGNDKSIKCEQNLGHDTMYWYKQDSKKFLKIMFSYNNKELIINETVPNRFSPKSPDKAHLNLHINSLELGDSAVYFCASSRAGSVVNYGYTFGSGTRLTVV.

This rearrangement joins TRBV4-2 to TRBJ2-1, with 12 nucleotides matching TRBD1. J gave up 8 bases and V 11 bases, and 7 bases lay outside the gene matches. CDR3 length: 13 residues. Germline CDR1 and CDR2: LGHNA and YNFKEQ. The CDR3 reads CAAKGQGADEQFF. The CDR3 DNA is TGTGCCGCCAAGGGACAGGGGGCAGATGAGCAGTTCTTC.

The table lists this clonotype with a few counts. The chain uses TRBV6-1 and TRBJ1-5, with 9 bases aligning to TRBD1. Looked up from germline, CDR1 is MNHNS and CDR2 is SASEGT. Losses at the gene ends were 5 bases for V and 6 bases for J; bases not matched to a gene: 5. The CDR3 runs 14 residues. CDR3 nucleotide sequence: TGTGCCAGCAGTCCTGACAGGGGGACTCAGCCCCAGCATTTT. It is translated as CASSPDRGTQPQHF.

This clonotype was seen ten or more times. The chain links TRBV11-3 to TRBJ1-1, with TRBD1 identical over 7 bases. The J segment lost 4 bases and the V segment lost 6 bases, leaving 2 bases of the junction unmatched. The germline V gene encodes CDR1 SGHNT and CDR2 YENEEA. The CDR3 is 12 amino acids. The CDR3 nucleotides read TGTGCCAGCAGGTGGACAGGCACTGAAGCTTTCTTT. Amino acid sequence: CASRWTGTEAFF.

This chain uses TRBV7-6 with TRBJ2-1; a possible D gene is TRBD2 (5 bases). Germline V gene lookup returns CDR1 SGHVS and CDR2 FNYEAQ. The CDR3 extends over 14 amino acids. With 1 base removed from V and 7 bases from J, the gap between germline ends came to 11 bases. The CDR3 bases are TGTGCCAGCAGCTTAGTTCATGGGGAGAATGAGCAGTTCTTC. This translates into CASSLVHGENEQFF.

The table lists this clonotype with many counts. The chain is built from TRBV4-1 and TRBJ1-4; 8 nucleotides agree with TRBD1. The trim removed 4 bases at V and 4 bases at J, leaving 2 bases unmatched. CDR1 and CDR2 (germline): MGHRA, YSYEKL. The CDR3 has 14 residues. The chain's CDR3 is CASSRQGSNEKLFF. The CDR3 DNA reads as TGCGCCAGCAGCCGACAGGGGAGTAATGAAAAACTGTTTTTT.

In this sample, this clonotype turned up many times. This chain uses TRBV4-2 with TRBJ2-7; D unresolved. V lost 4 bases and J 5 bases, leaving 12 bases between the germline ends. The V gene's germline CDR1 is LGHNA and CDR2 YNFKEQ. The CDR3 contains 13 residues. CDR3 sequence: CASSPTEFNEQYF. For the CDR3, the DNA is TGTGCCAGCAGCCCCACAGAGTTTAACGAGCAGTACTTC.

This clonotype was observed many times. The CDR3 nucleotides read TGTGCCAGCAGCTTAAAGAGGAGACTAGCGGGAGATTTAGCCAATAATTATGAGCAGTTCTTC. The encoded protein is CASSLKRRLAGDLANNYEQFF. This sequence joins TRBV7-9 and TRBJ2-1, with 12 bases that match TRBD2. V lost 2 bases and J lost 8; bases outside the gene matches: 22. Germline-derived CDR1 and CDR2 are SEHNR and FQNEAQ (reference sequence). CDR3 length: 21 residues.

This clonotype was observed a handful of times. The chain links TRBV7-3 to TRBJ2-2; D unresolved. The V end lost 2 bases, the J end lost 7 bases, and 8 bases lay between the germline ends. Germline CDR1 is SGHTA and CDR2 is FQGTGA. There are 13 residues in the CDR3. CDR3 DNA: TGTGCCAGCAGCTTACCGGTTAGCGGGGAGCTGTTTTTT. Translation gives CASSLPVSGELFF. Full variable domain (outside the CDR3, taken from reference TRBV7-3 and TRBJ2-2): GAGVSQTPSNKVTEKGKYVELRCDPISGHTALYWYRQSLGQGPEFLIYFQGTGAADDSGLPNDRFFAVRPEGSVSTLKIQRTERGDSAVYLCASSLPVSGELFFGEGSRLTVL.

This clonotype was observed a few times. The chain uses TRBV5-4 and TRBJ1-5; D not resolved. The V gene lost 4 bases and the J gene lost 5 bases, with 13 bases spanning the gap. The CDR3 is made up of 14 amino acids. CDR1 and CDR2 from the germline V gene are SGHNT and YYREEE (reference sequence). CDR3 residues: CASSPDPVHQPQHF. The CDR3 DNA reads as TGTGCCAGCAGCCCGGACCCGGTCCATCAGCCCCAGCATTTT.

This clonotype has just a few counts. The J gene is TRBJ2-7, the V gene TRBV29-1, with D hard to call. CDR3 length equals 11 residues. Looked up from germline, CDR1 is SQVTM and CDR2 is ANQGSEA. Trimming left V 5 bases short and J 6 bases short, with 11 bases between. The DNA of the CDR3 is TGCAGCGTTCGGAACTTATTCGAGCAGTACTTC. This gives the protein CSVRNLFEQYF.

V gene TRBV6-1 combines with J gene TRBJ1-5, with 7 bases identical to TRBD1. The germline CDR1 and CDR2 sequences are MNHNS and SASEGT. CDR3 length: 19 residues. V dropped 0 bases and J dropped 5; count of bases not matched to a gene: 16. CDR3 sequence reads: CASSEARQGVVFRHQPQHF. The CDR3 coding sequence is TGTGCCAGCAGTGAAGCCCGCCAGGGGGTCGTTTTTCGGCATCAGCCCCAGCATTTT.

This clonotype was counted ten times or more. This chain links TRBV20-1 with TRBJ2-2; 12 bases are a match to TRBD2. The CDR3 totals 17 residues. Germline V gives CDR1 DFQATT, CDR2 SNEGSKA (reference sequence). The trim removed 1 base at V and 4 bases at J, leaving 7 bases unmatched. In DNA form, the CDR3 reads TGCAGTGCTAGAGCCCAGACTAGCGGGAGCCTCACCGGGGAGCTGTTTTTT. Translating gives CSARAQTSGSLTGELFF.

This clonotype appeared a few times. J is TRBJ2-3 and V is TRBV4-3; D might be TRBD2 (5 bases). The V end was cut by 0 bases, the J end by 0 bases, with 10 bases between. CDR3 length: 16 residues. Germline V gene lookup returns CDR1 LGHNA and CDR2 YSLEER. This CDR3 reads CASSQDRADSTDTQYF. Here the CDR3 DNA reads TGCGCCAGCAGCCAAGATCGAGCGGATAGCACAGATACGCAGTATTTT.

The CDR3 is CASRGIANTEAFF. Written as DNA, the CDR3 is TGTGCCAGTAGGGGGATAGCGAACACTGAAGCTTTCTTT. The V gene is TRBV19, the J gene TRBJ1-1; D is unclear. The CDR3 extends over 13 amino acids. In germline, CDR1 is LNHDA, CDR2 SQIVND (reference sequence). The V gene lost 6 bases and the J gene lost 1 base, with 9 bases spanning the gap.

V usage is TRBV18 and J usage is TRBJ2-5; 10 bases are shared with TRBD2. The CDR3 has 17 amino acids. In germline, CDR1 is KGHSH, CDR2 LQKENI. The V and J ends lost 4 bases and 1 base, in that order; junction bases with no gene match: 9. CDR3 sequence reads: CASSLRLSSGSQETQYF. CDR3 nucleotides: TGTGCCAGCTCACTAAGGCTGTCTAGCGGGAGCCAAGAGACCCAGTACTTC.

This clonotype was observed a handful of times. The chain couples TRBV30 to TRBJ1-1; D unclear. CDR1 is GTSNPN and CDR2 is SVGIG in the germline V gene (reference sequence). The CDR3 is 15 amino acids. Trimming removed 0 bases at V and 1 base at J, with 12 bases between. This CDR3 is CAWSVRSISNTEAFF. CDR3 DNA: TGTGCCTGGAGTGTAAGATCGATTTCGAACACTGAAGCTTTCTTT.

For this clonotype: A much larger clone sits a single nucleotide away, making a read error possible. This chain connects TRBV2 to TRBJ2-1, with D tentatively TRBD2 (5 bases). Looked up from germline, CDR1 is SNHLY and CDR2 is FYNNEI. V lost 7 bases and J lost 5, with 12 bases in between. The CDR3 is 13 residues long. CDR3 sequence (DNA): TGTGCCAGCACAGACTACTTCCACAATGAGCAGTTCTTC. Translation: CASTDYFHNEQFF.

The rearrangement joins TRBV7-9 to TRBJ1-2; no firm D call. V lost 4 bases and J 7 bases, leaving 7 bases between the germline ends. The germline V gene encodes CDR1 SEHNR and CDR2 FQNEAQ (reference sequence). The CDR3 is 11 amino acids. The CDR3 sequence: CASSSTAGYTF. Written as DNA, the CDR3 is TGTGCCAGCAGCTCTACCGCTGGCTACACCTTC. Complete variable domain (other parts from reference TRBV7-9 and TRBJ1-2): DTGVSQNPRHKITKRGQNVTFRCDPISEHNRLYWYRQTLGQGPEFLTYFQNEAQLEKSRLLSDRFSAERPKGSFSTLEIQRTEQGDSAMYLCASSSTAGYTFGSGTRLTVV.

This clonotype was detected ten times or more. The chain carries TRBV12-3 or TRBV12-4 and TRBJ2-7; tentatively, D is TRBD2 (6 bases). The CDR3 runs to 12 residues. With 8 bases removed from V and 7 bases from J, the gap between germline ends came to 15 bases. In DNA, the CDR3 is TGTGCCAGCGGTCGGGCCGGAGGGGAGCAGTACTTC. It yields the protein CASGRAGGEQYF.

Note on this clonotype: An end of the junction differs from the germline gene, which may be a read error. The gene calls are TRBV28 and TRBJ1-1, with 9 bases fitting TRBD1. The length of the CDR3 is 13 residues. Germline CDR1 is MDHEN and CDR2 is SYDVKM. CDR3 coding DNA: TGTGCCAGTGGGACAGGGCGCAACACTGAAGTTTTCTTT. This translates into CASGTGRNTEVFF.

This clonotype was observed many times. This chain connects TRBV20-1 to TRBJ2-5; a possible D gene is TRBD2 (6 bases). Trimming removed 6 bases from V and 2 bases from J, with 16 bases in between. The CDR3 spans 14 residues. From germline, CDR1 is DFQATT and CDR2 SNEGSKA (reference sequence). CDR3 sequence: CSAGASVWQETQYF. The DNA of the CDR3 is TGCAGTGCAGGGGCTAGCGTGTGGCAAGAGACCCAGTACTTC.

This clonotype has at least ten counts. The J gene is TRBJ2-7, the V gene TRBV28; D might be TRBD1 (5 bases). Trimming removed 9 bases at V and 3 bases at J, with 12 bases between. CDR3 length: 12 residues. CDR1 and CDR2 from the germline V gene are MDHEN and SYDVKM. The CDR3 loop is CASRTGLYEQYF. Written as DNA, the CDR3 is TGTGCCAGTCGCACAGGCCTCTACGAGCAGTACTTC.

This clonotype appeared many times. This chain uses TRBV27 with TRBJ1-1, with a tentative D call TRBD1 (6 bases). Germline CDR1 MNHEY, CDR2 SMNVEV (reference sequence). This CDR3 spans 13 amino acids. V dropped 8 bases and J dropped 3 bases, with 13 bases sitting between them. The CDR3 loop reads CASGRQVHTEAFF. The CDR3 bases are TGTGCCAGCGGGAGACAGGTTCACACTGAAGCTTTCTTT.

This clonotype was recorded a few times. The rearrangement links TRBV11-2 to TRBJ1-2, with D possibly being TRBD1 (6 bases). CDR3 size: 15 residues. Trimming left V 3 bases short and J 2 bases short, with 13 bases between. Germline V gives CDR1 SGHAT, CDR2 FQNNGV. The CDR3 DNA follows: TGTGCCAGCAGCTTTTGGGGGCAGGCGAACTATGGCTACACCTTC. Amino acids: CASSFWGQANYGYTF.

The sample holds a few counts of this clonotype. The V gene is TRBV12-3 or TRBV12-4, the J gene TRBJ2-5; D gene uncertain. CDR3 length equals 13 residues. V lost 3 bases and J 1 base, leaving 6 bases between the germline ends. The CDR3 here is CASSFRSQETQYF. For the CDR3, the DNA is TGTGCCAGCAGTTTTCGGTCCCAAGAGACCCAGTACTTC.